A single sample is the source of the 26 T cell receptor beta chains below, sequenced in a study of T-cell reconstitution after alpha-beta-depleted transplantation in children. Unique molecular identifiers were incorporated during preparation of the TCRbeta library. TCRdb independently ran MiXCR on the PCR reads; one entry per CDR3 protein. The table has under 20,000 distinct CDR3 sequences, approximately 12% seen once. The starting material was PBMCs, mostly from graft donor cells, obtained 60 days after TCRalphabeta/CD19-depleted stem cell transplant. The receptors derive from a female patient between 2 and 15 years old who had a stem cell transplant for congenital amegakaryocytic thrombocytopenia, so the T cells may come from the graft donor.

This clonotype was found many times. Here the CDR3 reads CAWRGRDYEQYF. The CDR3 nucleotides read TGTGCCTGGAGGGGAAGGGACTACGAGCAGTACTTC. V and J are TRBV30 and TRBJ2-7; D is ambiguous. There are 12 residues in the CDR3. V was trimmed by 3 bases and J by 3 bases, leaving 9 bases between them. In germline, CDR1 is GTSNPN, CDR2 SVGIG (reference sequence). The full variable domain, completed using reference TRBV30 and TRBJ2-7, is SQTIHQWPATLVQPVGSPLSLECTVEGTSNPNLYWYRQAAGRGLQLLFYSVGIGQISSEVPQNLSASRPQDRQFILSSKKLLLSDSGFYLCAWRGRDYEQYFGPGTRLTVT.

This clonotype has ten or more counts. The chain links TRBV20-1 to TRBJ2-2, with TRBD2 identical over 10 bases. Trimming removed 5 bases from V and 6 bases from J; junction bases left unmatched: 3. CDR3 length: 13 residues. Germline assignment: CDR1 DFQATT and CDR2 SNEGSKA (reference sequence). In nucleotides, the CDR3 is TGCAGTGCTTCTAGCGGGAGCGCCGGGGAGCTGTTTTTT. Amino acids: CSASSGSAGELFF.

This clonotype was seen many times. The chain carries TRBV29-1 and TRBJ1-1; 9 bases agree with TRBD1. Germline CDR1 and CDR2: SQVTM and ANQGSEA. This CDR3 spans 13 amino acids. Germline trimming cut 7 bases from V and 0 bases from J; bases unmatched to any gene: 3. CDR3 region: CSGRQGVNTEAFF. Written as DNA, the CDR3 is TGCAGCGGGAGACAGGGGGTGAACACTGAAGCTTTCTTT.

This clonotype was seen repeatedly, ten times or more. The chain joins TRBV5-1 to TRBJ2-1; TRBD2 aligns across 14 bases. Trimming removed 5 bases from V and 5 bases from J; junction bases left unmatched: 9. Germline CDR1 and CDR2: SGHRS and YFSETQ. CDR3 size: 17 residues. CDR3 DNA: TGCGCCAGCAGACGGCAACCGGGACTAGCGGGAGACAATGAGCAGTTCTTC. This encodes CASRRQPGLAGDNEQFF.

This clonotype was counted at least ten times. The chain links TRBV5-1 to TRBJ2-7, with TRBD2 matching 8 bases. The CDR3 sequence is 16 residues long. The germline V gene encodes CDR1 SGHRS and CDR2 YFSETQ. The trim removed 4 bases at V and 2 bases at J, leaving 11 bases unmatched. The CDR3 DNA is TGCGCCAGCAGCCCCCGGGGACTAGTCCCCCCCTACGAGCAGTACTTC. Translated, it gives CASSPRGLVPPYEQYF.

The table lists this clonotype with many counts. This chain connects TRBV3-1 to TRBJ2-7; 8 positions match TRBD2. This CDR3 comprises 16 residues. The ends lost 4 bases at V and 4 bases at J; junction bases unmatched: 12. The germline V gene has CDR1 LGHDT and CDR2 YNNKEL (reference sequence). CDR3 in DNA: TGTGCCAGCAGCCCCATTATGGTAGCGGGGCCATACGAGCAGTACTTC. Translation gives CASSPIMVAGPYEQYF.

The chain joins TRBV20-1 to TRBJ2-5, with 10 bases that match TRBD2. Germline CDR1 and CDR2: DFQATT and SNEGSKA (reference sequence). Trimming at V came to 5 bases and at J to 5 bases, leaving 14 bases not matched to a gene. The CDR3 covers 16 residues. The DNA of the CDR3 is TGCAGTGCTCGCTCACTACGAGCGGGAGGGTGGGAGACCCAGTACTTC. This encodes CSARSLRAGGWETQYF.

This clonotype was observed many times. V usage is TRBV29-1 and J usage is TRBJ1-2; TRBD1 agrees at 9 bases. The germline CDR1 and CDR2 sequences are SQVTM and ANQGSEA. This CDR3 has 13 residues. The junction had 6 bases not matched to a gene; V was cut back by 6 bases and J by 4 bases. CDR3 coding DNA: TGCAGCGTGGGGACAGGGAATTCCTATGGCTACACCTTC. It encodes CSVGTGNSYGYTF.

This chain joins TRBV6-6 and TRBJ2-5; D is unclear. V dropped 8 bases and J dropped 5 bases, with 15 bases sitting between them. Germline V CDR1 and CDR2: MNHNY, SVGAGI (reference sequence). The CDR3 has 13 residues. CDR3 in amino acids: CASGSSTRETQYF. The CDR3 DNA reads as TGTGCCAGCGGCAGCTCGACACGCGAGACCCAGTACTTC.

This clonotype came up many times. V gene TRBV5-1 combines with J gene TRBJ2-1, with a weak D call TRBD2 (6 bases). The CDR3 totals 14 residues. Germline loops: CDR1 SGHRS, CDR2 YFSETQ. The ends were cut back, 1 base at V and 2 bases at J, with 7 bases in the middle. CDR3 in amino acids: CASSLRTTYNEQFF. CDR3 in DNA: TGCGCCAGCAGCTTGAGGACTACCTACAATGAGCAGTTCTTC.

This clonotype has a count of ten or more. The J gene is TRBJ2-7, the V gene TRBV6-1; the match to TRBD1 covers 7 bases. Germline assignment: CDR1 MNHNS and CDR2 SASEGT. There are 14 residues in the CDR3. The J segment lost 2 bases and the V segment lost 4 bases, leaving 5 bases of the junction unmatched. CDR3: CASSAYTGAYEQYF. The CDR3 DNA reads TGTGCCAGCAGTGCCTACACAGGGGCCTACGAGCAGTACTTC.

This clonotype was counted ten times or more. The chain combines TRBV11-3 with TRBJ2-5; 9 bases fit TRBD1. V lost 4 bases and J lost 0; bases outside the gene matches: 21. The length of the CDR3 is 21 residues. Germline V gives CDR1 SGHNT, CDR2 YENEEA. CDR3: CASSSKPPTGGPNSYQETQYF. The CDR3 nucleotides read TGTGCCAGCAGCTCCAAACCCCCGACAGGGGGACCCAATTCGTACCAAGAGACCCAGTACTTC. The variable domain in full, with the rest retrieved from reference TRBV11-3 and TRBJ2-5, is EAGVVQSPRYKIIEKKQPVAFWCNPISGHNTLYWYLQNLGQGPELLIRYENEEAVDDSQLPKDRFSAERLKGVDSTLKIQPAELGDSAVYLCASSSKPPTGGPNSYQETQYFGPGTRLLVL.

In its sample, this clonotype was seen many times. The J gene is TRBJ2-3, the V gene TRBV6-4, with D perhaps matching TRBD2 (6 bases). The germline V gene has CDR1 MRHNA and CDR2 SNTAGT. The germline V and J ends were trimmed by 4 bases and 0 bases, with 8 bases remaining between them. The CDR3 is made up of 14 amino acids. The CDR3 loop is CASSAGTSTDTQYF. CDR3 coding DNA: TGTGCCAGCAGTGCCGGGACTAGCACAGATACGCAGTATTTT.

This clonotype was seen ten or more times. The chain uses TRBV12-3 or TRBV12-4 and TRBJ1-1; D is uncertain. Trimming removed 1 base from V and 3 bases from J, with 15 bases in between. CDR3 length: 16 residues. CDR3 DNA sequence: TGTGCCAGCAGTTTAGTGGCCGTCGTTGGGGACACTGAAGCTTTCTTT. It is translated as CASSLVAVVGDTEAFF.

This clonotype came up a few times. The chain joins TRBV7-9 to TRBJ2-1; no definite D call. The germline V gene encodes CDR1 SEHNR and CDR2 FQNEAQ (reference sequence). The V and J ends lost 1 base and 1 base respectively, with 11 bases between them. The CDR3 is made up of 16 amino acids. The chain's CDR3 is CASSLGLSRSYNEQFF. Here the CDR3 DNA reads TGTGCCAGCAGCTTAGGGCTAAGTAGGTCCTACAATGAGCAGTTCTTC.

The table lists this clonotype with many counts. The J gene is TRBJ2-4, the V gene TRBV19; D remains ambiguous. Trimming removed 0 bases from V and 4 bases from J, with 7 bases in between. CDR1 and CDR2 from the germline V gene are LNHDA and SQIVND (reference sequence). CDR3 length: 14 residues. CDR3 in amino acids: CASSIEPEKNIQYF. Here the CDR3 DNA reads TGTGCCAGTAGTATAGAACCAGAAAAAAACATTCAGTACTTC.

This clonotype was found many times. This rearrangement joins TRBV7-7 to TRBJ2-2; tentatively, D is TRBD1 or TRBD2 (5 bases each). V was cut by 4 bases and J by 4 bases, with 10 bases left in between. This CDR3 comprises 14 residues. Germline V gene data show CDR1 as SSHAT and CDR2 as FNYEAQ (reference sequence). CDR3 loop: CASSSHGGTGELFF. As DNA, the CDR3 is TGTGCCAGCAGCTCACATGGGGGCACCGGGGAGCTGTTTTTT.

This clonotype was counted many times. The chain uses TRBV20-1 and TRBJ2-1, with TRBD2 matching 8 bases. The CDR3 totals 15 residues. V was clipped by 0 bases and J by 5 bases; unmatched bases: 6. Per germline, CDR1 DFQATT and CDR2 SNEGSKA (reference sequence). This CDR3 reads CSAREWREVNNEQFF. The CDR3 DNA is TGCAGTGCTAGAGAGTGGCGGGAGGTGAACAATGAGCAGTTCTTC.

The chain employs TRBV3-1 and TRBJ2-7; 8 bases are a match to TRBD2. V was pared by 2 bases and J by 0 bases, with 0 bases of the junction left unmatched. The CDR3 covers 14 residues. Looked up from germline, CDR1 is LGHDT and CDR2 is YNNKEL (reference sequence). The CDR3: CASSQTSGSYEQYF. CDR3 nucleotides: TGTGCCAGCAGCCAAACTAGCGGCTCCTACGAGCAGTACTTC.

This clonotype was observed at least ten times. The chain combines TRBV6-4 with TRBJ2-3; the match to TRBD1 covers 10 bases. The CDR3 extends over 15 amino acids. J gave up 1 base and V 2 bases, and 0 bases lay outside the gene matches. Germline V gene sequence: CDR1 MRHNA, CDR2 SNTAGT. CDR3 coding DNA: TGTGCCAGCAGTGACGGGACAGGGGGCACAGATACGCAGTATTTT. This sequence encodes CASSDGTGGTDTQYF.

This clonotype occurred many times. This chain uses TRBV20-1 with TRBJ2-1, with a tentative D call TRBD1 (5 bases). Germline values: CDR1 DFQATT, CDR2 SNEGSKA (reference sequence). The length of the CDR3 is 10 residues. V lost 6 bases and J 12 bases, leaving 12 bases between the germline ends. The CDR3 DNA sequence: TGCAGTGCCCTATCTAGGGGGCAGTTCTTC. Translating gives CSALSRGQFF.

The table lists this clonotype with many counts. V gene TRBV29-1 combines with J gene TRBJ2-3, with 9 bases that match TRBD2. V lost 4 bases and J lost 0; bases outside the gene matches: 2. Germline CDR1 is SQVTM and CDR2 is ANQGSEA. The CDR3 is made up of 14 amino acids. The CDR3 coding sequence is TGCAGCGTTGCCCTAGCGGGAAGCACAGATACGCAGTATTTT. Protein: CSVALAGSTDTQYF.

This clonotype was detected ten times or more. The chain uses TRBV21-1 and TRBJ1-5. TRBV21-1 has pseudogene status. This CDR3 spans 15 amino acids. For the CDR3, the DNA is TGTGCCAGCAGCCCCCGCGCTATTTTCAATCAGCCCCAGCATTTT. It codes for CASSPRAIFNQPQHF.

This clonotype came up many times. The chain employs TRBV19 and TRBJ1-2; 7 nucleotides align to TRBD1. V gave up 6 bases and J gave up 2 bases; unmatched junction bases: 3. The germline V gene has CDR1 LNHDA and CDR2 SQIVND (reference sequence). The CDR3 runs 13 residues. This CDR3 reads CASRHRGNYGYTF. The CDR3 coding sequence is TGTGCCAGTAGGCACAGGGGCAACTATGGCTACACCTTC.

This clonotype showed up many times. The rearrangement joins TRBV20-1 to TRBJ2-5; D is undetermined. With 6 bases removed from V and 4 bases from J, the gap between germline ends came to 9 bases. Germline CDR1 reads DFQATT; CDR2 reads SNEGSKA (reference sequence). The CDR3 loop spans 11 amino acids. CDR3 nucleotides: TGCAGTGCCTACCTCGGAGAGACCCAGTACTTC. Translation: CSAYLGETQYF.

This clonotype was recorded at least ten times. The J gene is TRBJ1-1, the V gene TRBV10-3; 7 nucleotides line up with TRBD1. Germline V gene sequence: CDR1 ENHRY, CDR2 SYGVKD. The CDR3 loop spans 12 amino acids. With V trimmed by 9 bases and J by 4 bases, 5 bases remained unmatched. CDR3 nucleotides: TGTGCCATACAGGGGAGCGGCACTGAAGCTTTCTTT. Translating gives CAIQGSGTEAFF.